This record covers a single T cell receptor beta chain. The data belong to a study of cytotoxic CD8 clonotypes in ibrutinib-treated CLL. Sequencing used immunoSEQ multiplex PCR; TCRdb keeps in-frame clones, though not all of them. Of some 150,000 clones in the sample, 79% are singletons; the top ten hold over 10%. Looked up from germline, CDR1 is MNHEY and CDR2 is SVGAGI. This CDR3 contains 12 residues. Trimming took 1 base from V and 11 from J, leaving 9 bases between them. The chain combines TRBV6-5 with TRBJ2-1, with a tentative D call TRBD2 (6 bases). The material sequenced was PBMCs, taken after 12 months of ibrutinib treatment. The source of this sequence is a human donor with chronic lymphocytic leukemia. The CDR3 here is CASSYFGGKQFF. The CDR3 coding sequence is TGTGCCAGCAGTTACTTCGGGGGAAAGCAGTTCTTC.